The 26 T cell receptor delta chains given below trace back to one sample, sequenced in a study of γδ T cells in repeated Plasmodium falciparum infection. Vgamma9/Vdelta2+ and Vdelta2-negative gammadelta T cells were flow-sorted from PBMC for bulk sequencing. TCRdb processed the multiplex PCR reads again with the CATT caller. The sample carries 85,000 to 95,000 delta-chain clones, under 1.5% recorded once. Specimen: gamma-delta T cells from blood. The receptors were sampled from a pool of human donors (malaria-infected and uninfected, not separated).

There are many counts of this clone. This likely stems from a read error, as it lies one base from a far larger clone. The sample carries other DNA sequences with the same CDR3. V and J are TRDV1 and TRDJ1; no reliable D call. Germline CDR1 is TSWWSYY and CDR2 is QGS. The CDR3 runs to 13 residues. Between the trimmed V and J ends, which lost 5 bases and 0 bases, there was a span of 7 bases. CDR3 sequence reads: CALGTTHTDKLIF. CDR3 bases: TGTGCTCTTGGGACGACACACACCGATAAACTCATCTTT.

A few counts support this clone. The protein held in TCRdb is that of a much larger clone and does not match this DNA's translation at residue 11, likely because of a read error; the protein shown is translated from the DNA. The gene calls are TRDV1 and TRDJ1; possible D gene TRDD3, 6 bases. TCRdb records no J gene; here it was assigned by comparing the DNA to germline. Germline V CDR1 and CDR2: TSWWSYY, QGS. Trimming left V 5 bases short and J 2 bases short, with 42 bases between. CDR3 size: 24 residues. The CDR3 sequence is CALGPPNISNAGSQGWGQTDKLIF. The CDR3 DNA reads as TGTGCTCTTGGGCCCCCGAACATCTCCAATGCTGGGTCGCAAGGGTGGGGGCAAACCGATAAACTCATCTTT.

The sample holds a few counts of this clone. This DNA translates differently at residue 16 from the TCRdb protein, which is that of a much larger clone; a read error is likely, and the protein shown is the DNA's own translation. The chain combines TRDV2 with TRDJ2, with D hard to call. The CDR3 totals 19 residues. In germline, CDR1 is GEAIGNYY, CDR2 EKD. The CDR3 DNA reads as TGTGCCTGTGACACCTTAAGTACCGGACCCTTTGCTTTGACAGCAAAACTCTTCTTT. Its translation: CACDTLSTGPFALTAKLFF.

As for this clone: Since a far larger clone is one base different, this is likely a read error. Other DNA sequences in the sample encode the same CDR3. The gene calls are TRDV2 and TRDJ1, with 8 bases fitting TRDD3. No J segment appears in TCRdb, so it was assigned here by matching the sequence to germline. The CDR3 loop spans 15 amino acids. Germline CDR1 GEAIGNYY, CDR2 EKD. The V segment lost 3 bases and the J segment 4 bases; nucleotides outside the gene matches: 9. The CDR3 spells CACDQTGGYGDKLIF. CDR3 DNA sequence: TGTGCCTGTGACCAAACTGGGGGGTACGGCGATAAACTCATCTTT.

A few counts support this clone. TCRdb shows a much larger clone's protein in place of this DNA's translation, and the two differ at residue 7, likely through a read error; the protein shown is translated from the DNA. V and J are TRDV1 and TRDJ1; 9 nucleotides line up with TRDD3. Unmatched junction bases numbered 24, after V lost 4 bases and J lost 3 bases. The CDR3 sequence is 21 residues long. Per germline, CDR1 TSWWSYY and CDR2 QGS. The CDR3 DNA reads TGTGCTCTTGGGGCCTCCCACTATTGTACTGGGGGAACAGGGCCAGCCGATAAACTCATCTTT. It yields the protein CALGASHYCTGGTGPADKLIF.

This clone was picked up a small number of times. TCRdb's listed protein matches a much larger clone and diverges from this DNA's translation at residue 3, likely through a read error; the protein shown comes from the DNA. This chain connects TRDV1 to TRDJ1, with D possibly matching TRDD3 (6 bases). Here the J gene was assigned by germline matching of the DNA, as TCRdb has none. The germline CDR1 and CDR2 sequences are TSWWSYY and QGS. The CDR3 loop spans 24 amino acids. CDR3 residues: CAPGELDKGKKSLSLLTQSDKLIF. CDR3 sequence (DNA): TGTGCTCCTGGGGAACTAGATAAGGGGAAGAAGAGCCTATCCCTTCTCACACAGAGCGATAAACTCATCTTT.

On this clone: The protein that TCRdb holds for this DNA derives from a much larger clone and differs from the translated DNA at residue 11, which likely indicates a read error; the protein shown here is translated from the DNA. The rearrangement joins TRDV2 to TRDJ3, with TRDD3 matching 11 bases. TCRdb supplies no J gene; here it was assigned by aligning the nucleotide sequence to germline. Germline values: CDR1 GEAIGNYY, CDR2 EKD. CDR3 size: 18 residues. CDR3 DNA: TGTGCCTGTGACACACTGGGGGATAGCTCCAGGGACACCCGACAGATGTTTTTC. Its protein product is CACDTLGDSSRDTRQMFF.

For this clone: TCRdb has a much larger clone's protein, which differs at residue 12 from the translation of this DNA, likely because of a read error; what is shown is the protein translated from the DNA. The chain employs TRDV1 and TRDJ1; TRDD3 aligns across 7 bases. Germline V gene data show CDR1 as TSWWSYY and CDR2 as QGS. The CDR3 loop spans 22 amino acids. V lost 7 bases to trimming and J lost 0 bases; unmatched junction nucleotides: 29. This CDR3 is CALVRTGHLLGNPIRYTDKLIF. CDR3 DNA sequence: TGTGCTCTTGTGCGTACGGGTCATCTACTGGGGAACCCGATAAGGTACACCGATAAACTCATCTTT.

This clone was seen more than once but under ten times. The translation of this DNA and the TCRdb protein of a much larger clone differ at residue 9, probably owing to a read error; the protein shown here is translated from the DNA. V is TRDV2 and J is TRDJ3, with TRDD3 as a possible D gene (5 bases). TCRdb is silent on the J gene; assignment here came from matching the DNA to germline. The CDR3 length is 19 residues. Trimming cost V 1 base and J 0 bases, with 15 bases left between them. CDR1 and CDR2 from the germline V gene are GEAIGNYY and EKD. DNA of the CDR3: TGTGCCTGTGACACAACTGGAGGTAGGAGCTCCTGGGACACCCGACAGATGTTTTTC. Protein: CACDTTGGRSSWDTRQMFF.

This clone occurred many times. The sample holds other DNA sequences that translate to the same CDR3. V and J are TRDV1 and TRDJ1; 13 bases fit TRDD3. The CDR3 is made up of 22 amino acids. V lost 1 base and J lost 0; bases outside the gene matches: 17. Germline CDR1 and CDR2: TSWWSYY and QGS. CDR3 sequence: CALGEPASTALGDTGYTDKLIF. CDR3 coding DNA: TGTGCTCTTGGGGAACCCGCTAGCACAGCACTGGGGGATACGGGGTACACCGATAAACTCATCTTT.

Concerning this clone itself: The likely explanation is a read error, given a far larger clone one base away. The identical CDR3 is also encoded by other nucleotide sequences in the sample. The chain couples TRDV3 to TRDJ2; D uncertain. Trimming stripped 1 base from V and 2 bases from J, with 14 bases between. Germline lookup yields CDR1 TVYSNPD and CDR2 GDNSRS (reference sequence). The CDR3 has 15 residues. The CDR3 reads CAFTFPTSLTAQLFF. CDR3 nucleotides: TGTGCCTTTACATTTCCCACCTCATTGACAGCACAACTCTTCTTT. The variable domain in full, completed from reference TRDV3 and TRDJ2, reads CDKVTQSSPDQTVASGSEVVLLCTYDTVYSNPDLFWYRIRPDYSFQFVFYGDNSRSEGADFTQGRFSVKHILTQKAFHLVISPVRTEDSATYYCAFTFPTSLTAQLFFGKGTQLIVEP.

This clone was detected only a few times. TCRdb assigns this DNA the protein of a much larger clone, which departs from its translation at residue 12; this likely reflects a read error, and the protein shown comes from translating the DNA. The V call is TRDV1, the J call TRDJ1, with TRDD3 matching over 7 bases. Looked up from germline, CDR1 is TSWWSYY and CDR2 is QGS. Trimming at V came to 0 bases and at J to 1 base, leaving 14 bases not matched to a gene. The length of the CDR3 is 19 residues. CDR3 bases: TGTGCTCTTGGGGAACTAGTATCCCGGTGGGGGACACCCACCGATAAACTCATCTTT. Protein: CALGELVSRWGTPTDKLIF.

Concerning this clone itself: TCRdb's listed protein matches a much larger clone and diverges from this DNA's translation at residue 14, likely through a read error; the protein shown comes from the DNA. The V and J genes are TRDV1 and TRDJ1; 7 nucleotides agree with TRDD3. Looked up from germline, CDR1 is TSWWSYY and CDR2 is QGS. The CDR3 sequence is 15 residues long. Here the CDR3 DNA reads TGTGCTCTTGGGGAACTGTGTTGGGGAGGGGATAAACTCACCTTT. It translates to CALGELCWGGDKLTF.

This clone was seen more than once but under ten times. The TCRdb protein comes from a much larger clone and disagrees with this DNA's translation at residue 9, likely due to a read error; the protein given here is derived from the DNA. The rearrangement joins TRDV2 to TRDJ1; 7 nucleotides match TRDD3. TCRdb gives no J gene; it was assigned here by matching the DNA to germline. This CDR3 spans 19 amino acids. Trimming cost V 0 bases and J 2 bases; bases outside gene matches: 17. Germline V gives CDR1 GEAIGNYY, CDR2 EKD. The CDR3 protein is CACDTVLGTNTVTTDKLIF. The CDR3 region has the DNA TGTGCCTGTGACACCGTACTGGGGACAAACACGGTCACAACCGATAAACTCATCTTT.

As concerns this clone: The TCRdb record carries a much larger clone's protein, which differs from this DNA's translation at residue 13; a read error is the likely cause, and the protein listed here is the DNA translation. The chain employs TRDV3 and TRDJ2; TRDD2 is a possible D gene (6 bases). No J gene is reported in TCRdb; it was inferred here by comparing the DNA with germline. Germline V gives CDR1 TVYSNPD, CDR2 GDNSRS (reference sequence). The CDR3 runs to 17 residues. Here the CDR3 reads CAFTLSAGPTLTVQLFF. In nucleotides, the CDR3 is TGTGCCTTCACCCTTTCCGCTGGTCCTACCTTGACAGTACAACTCTTCTTT. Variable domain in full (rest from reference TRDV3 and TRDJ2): CDKVTQSSPDQTVASGSEVVLLCTYDTVYSNPDLFWYRIRPDYSFQFVFYGDNSRSEGADFTQGRFSVKHILTQKAFHLVISPVRTEDSATYYCAFTLSAGPTLTVQLFFGKGTQLIVEP.

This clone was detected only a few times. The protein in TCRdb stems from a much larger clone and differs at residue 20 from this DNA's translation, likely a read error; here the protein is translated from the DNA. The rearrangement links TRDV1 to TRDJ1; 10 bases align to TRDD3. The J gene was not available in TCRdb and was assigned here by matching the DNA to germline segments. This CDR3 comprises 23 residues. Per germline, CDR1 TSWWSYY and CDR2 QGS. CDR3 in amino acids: CALGELRRGPTPWWGIHTDELIF. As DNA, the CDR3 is TGTGCTCTTGGGGAACTTAGGCGTGGCCCTACGCCTTGGTGGGGGATACACACCGATGAACTCATCTTT.

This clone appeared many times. The CDR3 DNA reads as TGTGCTCTTGGGGATCCCCCATTCTTTTGCGATAAACTCATCTTT. Translated: CALGDPPFFCDKLIF. The J gene is TRDJ1, the V gene TRDV1; D is unclear. No J gene was available from TCRdb, and it was assigned here by a germline match of the DNA. V was shortened by 3 bases and J by 4 bases, with 15 bases between the two germline ends. This CDR3 region has 15 residues. The V gene's germline CDR1 is TSWWSYY and CDR2 QGS.

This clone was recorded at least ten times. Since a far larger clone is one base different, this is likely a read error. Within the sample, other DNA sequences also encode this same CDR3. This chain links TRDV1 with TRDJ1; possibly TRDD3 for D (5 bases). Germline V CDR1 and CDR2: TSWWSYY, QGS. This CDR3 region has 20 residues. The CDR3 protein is CALGENSGPSSGVLTDKLIF. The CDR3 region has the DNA TGTGCTCTTGGGGAAAACAGCGGGCCATCCTCGGGGGTCCTCACCGATAAGCTCATCTTT.

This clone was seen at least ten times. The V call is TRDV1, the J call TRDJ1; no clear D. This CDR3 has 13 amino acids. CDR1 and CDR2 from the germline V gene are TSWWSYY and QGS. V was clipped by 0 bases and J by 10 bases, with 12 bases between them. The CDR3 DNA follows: TGTGCTCTTGGGGAACTATGGACCCCCCGACTCATCTTT. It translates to CALGELWTPRLIF.

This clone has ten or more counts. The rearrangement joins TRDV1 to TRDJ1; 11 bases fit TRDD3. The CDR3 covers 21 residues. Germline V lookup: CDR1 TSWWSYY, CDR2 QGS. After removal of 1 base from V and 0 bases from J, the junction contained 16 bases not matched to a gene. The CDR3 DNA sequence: TGTGCTCTTGGGGAACAAGTAACTCATCTGGGGGATACTTCGTACACCGATAAACTCATCTTT. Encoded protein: CALGEQVTHLGDTSYTDKLIF.

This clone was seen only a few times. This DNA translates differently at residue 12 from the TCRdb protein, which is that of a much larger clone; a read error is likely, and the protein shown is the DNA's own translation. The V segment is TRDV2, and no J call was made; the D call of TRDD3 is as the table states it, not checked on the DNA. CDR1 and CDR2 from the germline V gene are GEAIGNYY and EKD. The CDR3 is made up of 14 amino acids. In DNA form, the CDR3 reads TGTGCCTGTGACGACTGGGGGTTGACAGCACAATTCTTCTTT. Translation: CACDDWGLTAQFFF.

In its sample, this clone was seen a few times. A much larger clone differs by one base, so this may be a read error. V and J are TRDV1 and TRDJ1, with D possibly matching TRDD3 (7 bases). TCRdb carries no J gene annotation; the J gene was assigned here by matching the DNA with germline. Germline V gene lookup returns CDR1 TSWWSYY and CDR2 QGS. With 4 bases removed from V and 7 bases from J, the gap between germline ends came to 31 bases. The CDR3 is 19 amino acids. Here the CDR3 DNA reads TGTGCTCTTGGGGGCCCTTCCCGACGTTTCATGGTCGGATACGTTAAACTCATCTTT. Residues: CALGGPSRRFMVGYVKLIF.

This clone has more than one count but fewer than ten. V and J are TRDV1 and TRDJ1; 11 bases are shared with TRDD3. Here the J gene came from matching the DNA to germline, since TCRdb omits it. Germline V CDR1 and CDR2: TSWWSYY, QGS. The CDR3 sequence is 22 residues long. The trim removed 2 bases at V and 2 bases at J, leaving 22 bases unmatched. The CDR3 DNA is TGTGCTCTTGGGGAATCATCCCTTCCTAAGTACTGGGGGATAAGTGGGACCGATAAACTCATCTTT. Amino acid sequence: CALGESSLPKYWGISGTDKLIF.

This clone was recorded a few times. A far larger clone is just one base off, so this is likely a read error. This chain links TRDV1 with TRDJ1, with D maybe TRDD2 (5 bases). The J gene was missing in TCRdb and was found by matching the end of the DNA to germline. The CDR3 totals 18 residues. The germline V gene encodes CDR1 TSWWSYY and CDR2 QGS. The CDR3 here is CALGDPRPTPLVTGKLIF. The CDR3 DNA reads TGTGCTCTTGGGGACCCTAGACCTACGCCCCTGGTGACCGGTAAACTCATCTTT.

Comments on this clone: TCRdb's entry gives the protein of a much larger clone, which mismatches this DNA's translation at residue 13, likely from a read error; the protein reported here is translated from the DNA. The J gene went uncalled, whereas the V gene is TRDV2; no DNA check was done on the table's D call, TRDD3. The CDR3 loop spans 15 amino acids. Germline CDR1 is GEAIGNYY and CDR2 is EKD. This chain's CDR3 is CACDTGIRRPRQVFF. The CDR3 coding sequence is TGTGCCTGTGACACGGGGATACGGCGCCCCCGACAGGTGTTTTTC.

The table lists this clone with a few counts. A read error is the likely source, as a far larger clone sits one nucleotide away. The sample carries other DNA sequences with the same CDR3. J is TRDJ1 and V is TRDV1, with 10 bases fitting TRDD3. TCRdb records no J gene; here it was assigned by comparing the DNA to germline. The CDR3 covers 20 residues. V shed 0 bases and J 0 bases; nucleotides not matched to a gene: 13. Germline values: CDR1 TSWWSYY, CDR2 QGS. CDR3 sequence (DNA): TGTGCTCTTGGGGAACTTGGGAGATGGGGGATACTTAGGTACACCGATAAACTCATCTTT. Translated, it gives CALGELGRWGILRYTDKLIF.